The rows below give T cell receptor beta chains drawn from one sample of a study of blood T cell repertoires in COVID-19. TCRdb keeps only in-frame clones here, not all; method: immunoSEQ multiplex PCR. The data contain approximately 170,000 clones, around 80% of them singletons. Sample: PBMCs or T cells enriched from blood (not recorded which). The receptors were gathered from a man between 40 and 49 years old who had recovered from COVID-19. Both conserved end residues are part of each CDR3.

v_gene	j_gene	CDR3aa
TRBV9	TRBJ2-5	CASSPHSGVLGETQYF
TRBV19	TRBJ1-5	CASRETGGPQPQHF
TRBV11-2	TRBJ2-1	CASSLASGGVNEQFF
TRBV10-3	TRBJ2-3	CAISGGLAGGPTLPADTQYF
TRBV5-1	TRBJ1-5	CASSSPGQGQQGSNQPQHF
TRBV9	TRBJ1-1	CASNDGNRNTEAFF
TRBV5-1	TRBJ1-1	CASSLFPPVEATEAFF
TRBV19	TRBJ1-2	CASSIPAVNYGYTF
TRBV6-6	TRBJ1-1	CASSNQGNTEAFF
TRBV6-6	TRBJ2-7	CASSPDRAYEQYF
TRBV14	TRBJ2-1	CASSQGARAFRDSRYNEQFF
TRBV10-3	TRBJ2-2	CATKTSGGNIGELFF
TRBV9	TRBJ2-7	CASSVEAGVPPYEQYF
TRBV7-6	TRBJ2-2	CASSPPGEGAGELFF
TRBV5-1	TRBJ2-3	CASSLVLAGGTDTQYF
TRBV19	TRBJ2-5	CASMDSGDQETQYF